A single sample is the source of the 32 T cell receptor beta chains below, sequenced in a study of T-cell memory formation after mild COVID-19. MiXCR, applied by TCRdb to the 5' RACE reads, yields one record per CDR3 protein. This sample yields about 210,000 distinct CDR3 sequences, of which around 30% are seen a single time; about an eighth belongs to the top ten. Material for sequencing was PBMCs or a T cell subset sorted from them (not recorded which). Receptor source: an adult woman who had mild COVID-19 (a few samples of this study predate the infection). Cell type and time point are not known.

This clonotype was recorded only once. The chain links TRBV7-8 to TRBJ2-5; 8 positions agree with TRBD2. CDR1 is SGHVS, CDR2 FQNEAQ, per germline. J gave up 1 base and V 5 bases, and 9 bases lay outside the gene matches. CDR3 length: 16 amino acids. For the CDR3, the DNA is TGTGCCAGCAGCCCGGGTGGTCTAGCGGGCCAAGAGACCCAGTACTTC. Protein product: CASSPGGLAGQETQYF.

V is TRBV7-9 and J is TRBJ1-5, with 8 bases fitting TRBD1. Per the germline V gene, CDR1 is SEHNR and CDR2 is FQNEAQ (reference sequence). With V trimmed by 1 base and J by 1 base, 9 bases remained unmatched. The CDR3 is 18 residues long. The CDR3 sequence is CASSLGQGSGRSNQPQHF. The CDR3 DNA reads as TGTGCCAGCAGCTTAGGACAGGGGTCGGGTAGAAGCAATCAGCCCCAGCATTTT. Full variable domain (outside the CDR3, taken from reference TRBV7-9 and TRBJ1-5): DTGVSQNPRHKITKRGQNVTFRCDPISEHNRLYWYRQTLGQGPEFLTYFQNEAQLEKSRLLSDRFSAERPKGSFSTLEIQRTEQGDSAMYLCASSLGQGSGRSNQPQHFGDGTRLSIL.

This clonotype was detected a few times. This rearrangement joins TRBV5-1 to TRBJ2-5; 7 positions match TRBD1. Trimming took 0 bases from V and 4 from J; bases not matched to a gene: 9. Per germline, CDR1 SGHRS and CDR2 YFSETQ. The CDR3 is 16 amino acids. CDR3 DNA: TGCGCCAGCAGCTTGGGAGGGGACAGCATGCGAGAGACCCAGTACTTC. Protein sequence: CASSLGGDSMRETQYF.

V usage is TRBV25-1 and J usage is TRBJ2-2, with D perhaps TRBD2 (6 bases). Trimming took off 1 base at V and 6 bases at J, with 12 bases between the two ends. CDR1 is MGHDK and CDR2 is SYGVNS in the germline V gene. CDR3 size: 15 residues. The CDR3 loop reads CASSESTGGAGELFF. The CDR3 nucleotides are TGTGCCAGCAGTGAATCCACCGGCGGGGCCGGGGAGCTGTTTTTT.

This clonotype was recorded a few times. This sequence joins TRBV11-2 and TRBJ2-3, with no clear D. From germline, CDR1 is SGHAT and CDR2 FQNNGV. This CDR3 spans 16 amino acids. Trimming removed 5 bases from V and 2 bases from J, with 17 bases in between. CDR3 amino acids: CASSPRSGGYTDTQYF. The CDR3 DNA is TGTGCCAGCAGCCCCCGGTCGGGCGGTTACACAGATACGCAGTATTTT. Combining the CDR3 with reference TRBV11-2 and TRBJ2-3 gives the whole variable domain EAGVAQSPRYKIIEKRQSVAFWCNPISGHATLYWYQQILGQGPKLLIQFQNNGVVDDSQLPKDRFSAERLKGVDSTLKIQPAKLEDSAVYLCASSPRSGGYTDTQYFGPGTRLTVL.

A single count supports this clonotype. The CDR3 DNA reads as TGTGCCAGCAGCCGTACTATTAGCGGGGGCTACGAGCAGTACTTC. This gives the protein CASSRTISGGYEQYF. The chain links TRBV5-4 to TRBJ2-7; 9 bases map to TRBD2. Trimming at V came to 4 bases and at J to 3 bases, leaving 8 bases not matched to a gene. The V gene's germline CDR1 is SGHNT and CDR2 YYREEE (reference sequence). The CDR3 is 15 residues long.

The CDR3 is CASSQITATYGYTF. The CDR3 bases are TGCGCCAGCAGCCAAATAACAGCTACCTATGGCTACACCTTC. The chain carries TRBV4-1 and TRBJ1-2, with D uncertain. The germline V gene encodes CDR1 MGHRA and CDR2 YSYEKL. With 2 bases removed from V and 4 bases from J, the gap between germline ends came to 11 bases. The CDR3 consists of 14 residues.

A few counts support this clonotype. The chain employs TRBV7-8 and TRBJ1-5, with 10 bases aligning to TRBD1. The junction had 8 bases not matched to a gene; V was cut back by 0 bases and J by 6 bases. Germline V gene sequence: CDR1 SGHVS, CDR2 FQNEAQ. CDR3 length equals 17 residues. The CDR3 region has the DNA TGTGCCAGCAGCTTAGCGCGGATAGGACAGGGGGGTCAGCCCCAGCATTTT. It translates to CASSLARIGQGGQPQHF. Drawing the rest from reference TRBV7-8 and TRBJ1-5, the complete variable domain is GAGVSQSPRYKVAKRGQDVALRCDPISGHVSLFWYQQALGQGPEFLTYFQNEAQLDKSGLPSDRFFAERPEGSVSTLKIQRTQQEDSAVYLCASSLARIGQGGQPQHFGDGTRLSIL.

This clonotype occurred a few times. V gene TRBV11-3 combines with J gene TRBJ2-7; maybe TRBD1 (7 bases). With 5 bases removed from V and 4 bases from J, the gap between germline ends came to 18 bases. From germline, CDR1 is SGHNT and CDR2 YENEEA. CDR3 length: 15 amino acids. CDR3 sequence: CASSPQGGMSYEQYF. The CDR3 region has the DNA TGTGCCAGCAGCCCCCAGGGGGGTATGTCTTACGAGCAGTACTTC.

The rearrangement joins TRBV15 to TRBJ2-3; D uncertain. Germline assignment: CDR1 LNHNV and CDR2 YYDKDF (reference sequence). Trimming took 6 bases from V and 1 from J, leaving 8 bases between them. There are 13 residues in the CDR3. DNA for the CDR3: TGTGCCACCAGGAGCCGGGGCACAGATACGCAGTATTTT. Translating gives CATRSRGTDTQYF.

This clonotype was counted a few times. J is TRBJ1-6 and V is TRBV9, with D perhaps matching TRBD1 (6 bases). CDR3 length equals 14 residues. V was pared by 1 base and J by 9 bases, with 11 bases between. The germline CDR1 and CDR2 sequences are SGDLS and YYNGEE. The CDR3 sequence is CASSVTEGVSPLHF. CDR3 coding DNA: TGTGCCAGCAGCGTAACGGAGGGGGTTTCACCCCTCCACTTT.

This clonotype showed up just a few times. The chain is built from TRBV12-5 and TRBJ2-1; D uncertain. Germline V gene sequence: CDR1 LGHNT, CDR2 FRNRAP. This CDR3 has 12 residues. V lost 10 bases and J 1 base, leaving 8 bases between the germline ends. The CDR3 DNA reads TGTGCTACCTCCCTATCCTACAATGAGCAGTTCTTC. This translates into CATSLSYNEQFF.

This clonotype was recorded at least ten times. This chain uses TRBV4-3 with TRBJ1-5, with D perhaps matching TRBD1 (6 bases). Trimming left V 0 bases short and J 3 bases short, with 9 bases between. The length of the CDR3 is 15 residues. CDR1 and CDR2 (germline): LGHNA, YSLEER. This chain's CDR3 is CASSQEQGNNQPQHF. CDR3 DNA: TGCGCCAGCAGCCAAGAGCAGGGGAACAATCAGCCCCAGCATTTT.

This clonotype was observed a handful of times. The V call is TRBV15, the J call TRBJ1-1, with D unresolved. Germline lookup yields CDR1 LNHNV and CDR2 YYDKDF (reference sequence). The CDR3 extends over 15 amino acids. Trimming cost V 0 bases and J 4 bases, with 12 bases left between them. The DNA for the CDR3 is TGTGCCACCAGCAGAGATTATTCAGTCTTCACTGAAGCTTTCTTT. Its translation is CATSRDYSVFTEAFF.

The chain joins TRBV28 to TRBJ1-6; 9 nucleotides align to TRBD1. The J segment lost 7 bases and the V segment lost 3 bases, leaving 7 bases of the junction unmatched. The CDR3 spans 16 residues. Looked up from germline, CDR1 is MDHEN and CDR2 is SYDVKM. In nucleotides, the CDR3 is TGTGCCAGCAGTTTCCCCTCGGGACAGGGAAATTCACCCCTCCACTTT. This translates into CASSFPSGQGNSPLHF.

This clonotype was seen a few times. The CDR3 coding sequence is TGTGCCAGCAGCTTAGATCCGGGAGGCACCGGGGAGCTGTTTTTT. Translating gives CASSLDPGGTGELFF. J is TRBJ2-2 and V is TRBV7-7; 7 bases fit TRBD2. The CDR3 is 15 amino acids. Per germline, CDR1 SSHAT and CDR2 FNYEAQ (reference sequence). Trimming at V came to 1 base and at J to 4 bases, leaving 3 bases not matched to a gene.

This clonotype was detected only a few times. This chain's CDR3 is CSVEGAKSPYEQYF. CDR3 nucleotide sequence: TGCAGCGTTGAGGGGGCGAAGTCCCCCTACGAGCAGTACTTC. This chain joins TRBV29-1 and TRBJ2-7; D is perhaps TRBD1 (6 bases). This CDR3 has 14 amino acids. Germline-derived CDR1 and CDR2 are SQVTM and ANQGSEA. V was shortened by 3 bases and J by 2 bases, with 14 bases between the two germline ends.

This clonotype was observed a few times. The chain links TRBV7-9 to TRBJ1-1; 8 bases agree with TRBD1. The junction had 5 bases not matched to a gene; V was cut back by 1 base and J by 1 base. The CDR3 contains 16 residues. CDR1 and CDR2 (germline): SEHNR, FQNEAQ (reference sequence). The CDR3 here is CASSLGGQVPNTEAFF. The CDR3 DNA is TGTGCCAGCAGCTTAGGGGGACAGGTCCCGAACACTGAAGCTTTCTTT.

V usage is TRBV20-1 and J usage is TRBJ2-2; maybe TRBD2 (6 bases). CDR3 length equals 14 residues. CDR1 is DFQATT and CDR2 is SNEGSKA in the germline V gene (reference sequence). The V and J ends lost 6 bases and 0 bases respectively, with 11 bases between them. The DNA for the CDR3 is TGCAGTGCAAAACTAGCCTCGAACACCGGGGAGCTGTTTTTT. Protein product: CSAKLASNTGELFF.

This clonotype occurred a few times. V is TRBV5-1 and J is TRBJ1-1; a weak D match, TRBD1 (6 bases). The germline V gene has CDR1 SGHRS and CDR2 YFSETQ. The CDR3 totals 12 residues. Deletions cut 4 bases from V and 10 bases from J, with 14 bases between. The CDR3 loop is CASSPRGLGAFF. In DNA, the CDR3 is TGCGCCAGCAGCCCGAGGGGGTTAGGAGCTTTCTTT. The complete variable domain, with remaining parts taken from reference TRBV5-1 and TRBJ1-1, reads KAGVTQTPRYLIKTRGQQVTLSCSPISGHRSVSWYQQTPGQGLQFLFEYFSETQRNKGNFPGRFSGRQFSNSRSEMNVSTLELGDSALYLCASSPRGLGAFFGQGTRLTVV.

J is TRBJ1-1 and V is TRBV27; D is unresolved. The CDR3 has 15 residues. Trimming left V 3 bases short and J 0 bases short, with 11 bases between. Germline-derived CDR1 and CDR2 are MNHEY and SMNVEV (reference sequence). The CDR3 here is CASSFSADMNTEAFF. For the CDR3, the DNA is TGTGCCAGCAGTTTTAGTGCAGATATGAACACTGAAGCTTTCTTT.

The rearrangement links TRBV7-3 to TRBJ2-5, with D perhaps TRBD2 (6 bases). CDR1 and CDR2 from the germline V gene are SGHTA and FQGTGA. The V end was cut by 3 bases, the J end by 4 bases, with 9 bases between. The CDR3 covers 13 residues. The CDR3 DNA is TGTGCCAGCAGCTTGGGGGAGGCAGAGACCCAGTACTTC. Encoded protein: CASSLGEAETQYF.

A few counts support this clonotype. The V gene is TRBV12-3 or TRBV12-4, the J gene TRBJ2-7, with D maybe TRBD1 (5 bases). This CDR3 is 13 amino acids long. The germline V and J ends were trimmed by 6 bases and 7 bases, with 16 bases remaining between them. The DNA of the CDR3 is TGTGCCAGCAGCTTCGGCAGGGATAGAGAGCAGTACTTC. This translates into CASSFGRDREQYF.

V and J are TRBV9 and TRBJ2-1; D might be TRBD1 (5 bases). Germline values: CDR1 SGDLS, CDR2 YYNGEE. The CDR3 is made up of 14 amino acids. Trimming left V 4 bases short and J 8 bases short, with 16 bases between. CDR3 sequence (DNA): TGTGCCAGCAGCACCGTCGACAGAGCCGATGAGCAGTTCTTC. The encoded protein is CASSTVDRADEQFF.

The chain combines TRBV20-1 with TRBJ2-5; 8 nucleotides line up with TRBD2. This CDR3 region has 13 residues. Germline V gives CDR1 DFQATT, CDR2 SNEGSKA (reference sequence). Losses at the gene ends were 5 bases for V and 0 bases for J; bases not matched to a gene: 2. The CDR3 bases are TGCAGTGCTCGGGAGGGGTACCAAGAGACCCAGTACTTC. Translating gives CSAREGYQETQYF.

The V and J genes are TRBV4-3 and TRBJ1-2; possibly TRBD1 for D (5 bases). The germline V gene encodes CDR1 LGHNA and CDR2 YSLEER. This CDR3 has 15 residues. V dropped 0 bases and J dropped 5 bases, with 13 bases sitting between them. The CDR3 nucleotides read TGCGCCAGCAGCCAAGATAGGGCCAGGGCGTATGGCTACACCTTC. Its protein product is CASSQDRARAYGYTF.

This clonotype was recorded a few times. V and J are TRBV7-9 and TRBJ2-7; D unclear. The ends were cut back, 5 bases at V and 7 bases at J, with 12 bases in the middle. CDR1 and CDR2 (germline): SEHNR, FQNEAQ (reference sequence). The CDR3 length is 12 residues. The CDR3 protein is CASSPTSLEQYF. In nucleotides, the CDR3 is TGTGCCAGCAGCCCCACGTCCCTAGAGCAGTACTTC.

This clonotype was recorded a few times. The chain links TRBV6-5 to TRBJ1-1; the D is unclear. CDR3 length equals 11 residues. Germline V lookup: CDR1 MNHEY, CDR2 SVGAGI. V dropped 5 bases and J dropped 7 bases, with 8 bases sitting between them. The CDR3 loop is CASSEGGEAFF. CDR3 bases: TGTGCCAGCAGTGAGGGAGGTGAAGCTTTCTTT.

The chain carries TRBV24-1 and TRBJ2-5, with TRBD1 identical over 7 bases. CDR1 and CDR2 (germline): KGHDR, SFDVKD. V lost 6 bases to trimming and J lost 3 bases; unmatched junction nucleotides: 3. The CDR3 extends over 13 amino acids. In DNA form, the CDR3 reads TGTGCCACCAGTTCAACAGGGGAAGAGACCCAGTACTTC. Amino acid sequence: CATSSTGEETQYF.

This clonotype showed up many times. V usage is TRBV4-3 and J usage is TRBJ2-1; D unclear. The CDR3 runs 16 residues. V lost 4 bases to trimming and J lost 0 bases, with 13 bases between them. Looked up from germline, CDR1 is LGHNA and CDR2 is YSLEER. CDR3 amino acids: CASSPPRRSSYNEQFF. CDR3 DNA: TGCGCCAGCAGCCCCCCGCGGCGGTCCTCCTACAATGAGCAGTTCTTC.

This clonotype was counted a few times. The J gene is TRBJ2-7, the V gene TRBV6-5, with D unclear. V lost 6 bases and J lost 4, with 10 bases in between. In germline, CDR1 is MNHEY, CDR2 SVGAGI. The CDR3 is made up of 12 amino acids. The CDR3 here is CASRGRYYEQYF. CDR3 in DNA: TGTGCCAGCAGGGGCAGGTATTACGAGCAGTACTTC.

This chain links TRBV6-5 with TRBJ2-5; D is undetermined. CDR1 is MNHEY and CDR2 is SVGAGI in the germline V gene. Trimming shortened V by 4 bases and J by 5 bases, and 8 bases separated the two germline ends. This CDR3 comprises 12 residues. The CDR3 reads CASSSSVETQYF. Here the CDR3 DNA reads TGTGCCAGCAGTTCCTCTGTGGAGACCCAGTACTTC.